One and the same sample provided the 4 T cell receptor beta chains below, sequenced in a study of graft-versus-host responses after intestinal transplantation. Sequencing was performed with immunoSEQ multiplex PCR; in TCRdb, only in-frame clones are kept and a portion is missing. Of around 78,000 clones detected, 80% to 90% appear once; the ten largest clones hold around 8%. The antigens of these receptors remain unknown. Sequencing used unstimulated CD8+ T cells sorted from spleen or lymph node cells, obtained before transplant. All receptors derive from a human donor who was the organ donor for an intestinal transplant.

V usage is TRBV6-1 and J usage is TRBJ1-5; maybe TRBD1 (6 bases). V was pared by 4 bases and J by 4 bases, with 11 bases between. Germline loops: CDR1 MNHNS, CDR2 SASEGT. The CDR3 loop spans 14 amino acids. In DNA form, the CDR3 reads TGTGCCAGCAGTGTCGCAGGGGAGAATCAGCCCCAGCATTTT. Amino acid sequence: CASSVAGENQPQHF.

In this sample, this clone turned up once. The chain links TRBV7-8 to TRBJ2-7; 8 nucleotides match TRBD1. CDR3 length equals 14 residues. V was clipped by 6 bases and J by 3 bases; unmatched bases: 7. CDR1 and CDR2 from the germline V gene are SGHVS and FQNEAQ. In nucleotides, the CDR3 is TGTGCCAGCAGGTTACAGGGGGAACGCTACGAGCAGTACTTC. It yields the protein CASRLQGERYEQYF.

The genes are TRBV10-3 and TRBJ1-1; D call uncertain. The CDR3 length is 15 residues. Trimming took 2 bases from V and 1 from J, leaving 11 bases between them. CDR1 is ENHRY, CDR2 SYGVKD, per germline. For the CDR3, the DNA is TGTGCCATCAGTGAGATTCCGTCAGGGAACACTGAAGCTTTCTTT. Translation gives CAISEIPSGNTEAFF.

This rearrangement joins TRBV7-2 to TRBJ2-3; 13 bases fit TRBD2. V lost 8 bases and J lost 6; bases outside the gene matches: 17. Looked up from germline, CDR1 is SGHTA and CDR2 is FQGNSA. The CDR3 runs to 18 residues. The CDR3 region is CASPLPGLAGLQSDTQYF. CDR3 sequence (DNA): TGTGCCAGCCCCCTTCCGGGACTAGCGGGGCTACAGAGTGATACGCAGTATTTT.